This T cell receptor beta chain was sequenced in a study of radiation and T cells in renal cell carcinoma. Data came from immunoSEQ multiplex PCR; TCRdb stores just in-frame clones and leaves some out. The sample holds roughly 150,000 clones, roughly 89% seen once. Time point of the sample: blood 2 weeks post-SBRT. Regarding treatment: 15 Gy SBRT to primary tumor, nephrectomy 4 weeks later. Blood was sampled at baseline, 2 weeks and 4 weeks after SBRT. Sample: blood, taken from a patient whose treatment included radiotherapy and nephrectomy. This sequence originates from a woman between 50 and 59 years old with renal cell carcinoma.

In nucleotides, the CDR3 is TGTGCCACCAGCAGAGGCCGGGGTTACGAGCAGTACTTC. This codes for CATSRGRGYEQYF. The gene calls are TRBV15 and TRBJ2-7; possible D gene TRBD2, 5 bases. The germline V and J ends were trimmed by 1 base and 4 bases, with 8 bases remaining between them. The CDR3 consists of 13 residues. Germline values: CDR1 LNHNV, CDR2 YYDKDF (reference sequence).